This record concerns one T cell receptor beta chain sequence. The antigen remains unidentified. TCRdb itself ran the reads through MiXCR, one entry per CDR3 protein. Of about 83,000 distinct CDR3 sequences listed, 29% are singletons. The data were obtained in a study of T cell repertoires in cytomegalovirus infection. Study-wide background: HLA-B-restricted CMV epitopes that are well studied were used alongside recently identified HLA-C-restricted ones. Public TCR beta signature analysis indicated the presence of both CMV infection and matching HLA type. The study, taken as a whole, reports: Ex vivo responses were dominated by HLA-C-restricted CMV-specific TCR beta clonotypes. Identification of carriers of CMV plus the relevant HLA was achieved through cumulative public TCR beta family frequency.

Germline CDR1 SGHVS, CDR2 FQNEAQ. V was shortened by 5 bases and J by 0 bases, with 16 bases between the two germline ends. The CDR3 is made up of 16 amino acids. The clonotype comes from a human donor in good health (CMV status not recorded). Some clones in this sample may be carry-over from other donors' samples. The sample was CD8+ T cells from cultured PBMCs, taken from culture after CMV antigen stimulation. V gene TRBV7-8 combines with J gene TRBJ2-5; tentatively, D is TRBD2 (6 bases). The DNA for the CDR3 is TGTGCCAGCAGCCCCTCTCCTCGGGGGTACCAAGAGACCCAGTACTTC. Translated, it gives CASSPSPRGYQETQYF.